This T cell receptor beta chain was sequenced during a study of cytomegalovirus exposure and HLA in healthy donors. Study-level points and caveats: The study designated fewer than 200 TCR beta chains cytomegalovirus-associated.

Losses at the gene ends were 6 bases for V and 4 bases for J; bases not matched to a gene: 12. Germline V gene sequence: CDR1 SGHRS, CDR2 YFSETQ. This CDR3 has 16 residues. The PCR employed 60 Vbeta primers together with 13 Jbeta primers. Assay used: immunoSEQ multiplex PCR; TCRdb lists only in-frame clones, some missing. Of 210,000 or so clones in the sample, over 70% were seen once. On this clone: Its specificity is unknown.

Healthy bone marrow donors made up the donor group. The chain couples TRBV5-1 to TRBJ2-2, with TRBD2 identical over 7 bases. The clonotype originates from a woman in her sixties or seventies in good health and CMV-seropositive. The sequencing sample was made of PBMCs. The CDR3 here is CASTMGMASGTGELFF. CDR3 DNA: TGCGCCAGCACCATGGGGATGGCTAGCGGCACCGGGGAGCTGTTTTTT. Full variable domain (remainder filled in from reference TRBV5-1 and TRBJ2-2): KAGVTQTPRYLIKTRGQQVTLSCSPISGHRSVSWYQQTPGQGLQFLFEYFSETQRNKGNFPGRFSGRQFSNSRSEMNVSTLELGDSALYLCASTMGMASGTGELFFGEGSRLTVL.